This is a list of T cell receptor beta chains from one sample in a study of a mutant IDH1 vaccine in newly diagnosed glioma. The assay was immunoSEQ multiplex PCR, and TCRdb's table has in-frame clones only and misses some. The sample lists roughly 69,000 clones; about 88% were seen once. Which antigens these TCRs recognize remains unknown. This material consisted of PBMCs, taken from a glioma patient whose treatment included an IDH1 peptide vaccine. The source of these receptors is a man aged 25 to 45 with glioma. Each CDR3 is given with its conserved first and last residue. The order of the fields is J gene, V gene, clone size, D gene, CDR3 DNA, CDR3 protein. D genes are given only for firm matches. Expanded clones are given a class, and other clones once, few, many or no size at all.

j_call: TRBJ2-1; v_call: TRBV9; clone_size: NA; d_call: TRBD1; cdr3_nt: TGTGCCAGCAGCGTAGGTCCCGGGACAGGGTCCTACAATGAGCAGTTCTTC; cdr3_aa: CASSVGPGTGSYNEQFF
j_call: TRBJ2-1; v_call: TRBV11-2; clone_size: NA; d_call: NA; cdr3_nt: TGTGCCAGCAGCTTGGTGAGCTCCTACAATGAGCAGTTCTTC; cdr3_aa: CASSLVSSYNEQFF
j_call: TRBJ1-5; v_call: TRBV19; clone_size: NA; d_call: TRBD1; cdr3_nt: TGTGCCAGTAGTACGACAGGGGGCAATCAGCCCCAGCATTTT; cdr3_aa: CASSTTGGNQPQHF
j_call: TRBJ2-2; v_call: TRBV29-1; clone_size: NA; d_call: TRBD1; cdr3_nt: TGCAGCGGCGGAAAGGGGGCGGGCACCGGGGAGCTGTTTTTT; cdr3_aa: CSGGKGAGTGELFF
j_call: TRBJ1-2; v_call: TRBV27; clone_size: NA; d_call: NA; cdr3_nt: TGTCCTCCCGAGGTAGGCTATGGCTACACCTTC; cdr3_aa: CPPEVGYGYTF
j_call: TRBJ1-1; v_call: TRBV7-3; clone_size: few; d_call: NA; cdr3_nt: TGTGCCAGCAGCAAGGGCGGGGCGAGTCCCGCTTTCTTT; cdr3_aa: CASSKGGASPAFF
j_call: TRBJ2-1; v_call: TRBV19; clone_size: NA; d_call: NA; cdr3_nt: TGTGCCAGTATGTCGGGCGGCCGGCGGATGGATGAGCAGTTCTTC; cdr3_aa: CASMSGGRRMDEQFF
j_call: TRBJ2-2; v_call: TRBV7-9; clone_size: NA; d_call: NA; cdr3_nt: TGTGCCAGCAGCTTAATATCCATCCCGAACACCGGGGAGCTGTTTTTT; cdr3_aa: CASSLISIPNTGELFF
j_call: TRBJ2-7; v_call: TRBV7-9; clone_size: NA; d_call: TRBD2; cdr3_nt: TGTGCCAGCAGCGGGCGGGAGGGGGCCTACGAGCAGTACTTC; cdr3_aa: CASSGREGAYEQYF
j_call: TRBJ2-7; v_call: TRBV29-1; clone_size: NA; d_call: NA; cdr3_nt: TGCAGCGTTGGACAGGGCTGGCCCCGACGGGGGGTCACCTACGAGCAGTACTTC; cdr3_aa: CSVGQGWPRRGVTYEQYF
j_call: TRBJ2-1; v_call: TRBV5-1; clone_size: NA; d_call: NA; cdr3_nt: TGCGCCAGCAGCTTATACGGGGAGACTGAGCAGTTCTTC; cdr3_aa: CASSLYGETEQFF
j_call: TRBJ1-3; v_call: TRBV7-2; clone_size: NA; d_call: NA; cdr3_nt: TGTGCCAGCAGCGTAAACATAGCTGGAAACACCATATATTTT; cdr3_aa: CASSVNIAGNTIYF
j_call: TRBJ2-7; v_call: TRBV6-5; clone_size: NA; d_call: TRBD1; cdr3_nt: TGTGCCAGCAGTTACCTGGACAGGGGGTACGAGCAGTACTTC; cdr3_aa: CASSYLDRGYEQYF
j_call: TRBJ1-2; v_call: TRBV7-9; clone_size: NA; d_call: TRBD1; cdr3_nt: TGTGCCAGCAGCCCCAGGGACAGCAACTATGGCTACACCTTC; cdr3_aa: CASSPRDSNYGYTF
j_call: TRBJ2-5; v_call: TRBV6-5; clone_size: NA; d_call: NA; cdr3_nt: TGTGCCAGCAGTTACTCGGGGGGACAAGAGACCCAGTACTTC; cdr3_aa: CASSYSGGQETQYF
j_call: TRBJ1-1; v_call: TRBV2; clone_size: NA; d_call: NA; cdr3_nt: TGTGCCAGCACTGGACTAACGGGGAACACTGAAGCTTTCTTT; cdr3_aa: CASTGLTGNTEAFF